This entry concerns a single TCR beta chain. Here immunoSEQ multiplex PCR was the method, and the copy in TCRdb shows in-frame clones only, minus some. This sample has hundreds of thousands of clones; roughly 76% occur once, and the top ten carry approximately 7.5%. The data are from a study of blood T cell repertoires in COVID-19. Seattle's enrolled individuals joined amid active infection and were then monitored longitudinally. CDR3 length: 17 residues. Germline V gene data show CDR1 as SGHRS and CDR2 as YFSETQ. With 0 bases clipped from V and 3 bases from J, the junction kept 8 bases outside the gene matches.

The sample was peripheral blood. The gene calls are TRBV5-1 and TRBJ2-5, with TRBD2 identical over 10 bases. The TCR was taken from a woman of 80 years or more with COVID-19, enrolled during active disease. The CDR3 nucleotides are TGCGCCAGCAGCTTGGCCCCTAGCGGGGGCAGGGAAGAGACCCAGTACTTC. Encoded protein: CASSLAPSGGREETQYF.